Sequencing of this T cell receptor beta chain was carried out in a study of cytomegalovirus exposure and HLA in healthy donors. The overall study: Earlier results showed roughly 120 million unique TCR beta sequences derived from some 190 million T cells.

Notes on this clone: Its specificity is unknown. Other DNA sequences from this sample encode an identical CDR3 as well.

V lost 4 bases to trimming and J lost 8 bases; unmatched junction nucleotides: 8. The CDR3 totals 15 residues. Germline values: CDR1 LGHNA, CDR2 YNFKEQ. Study-wide points: Generally TCR sequences proved uncommon, though certain public TCRs appeared in numerous donors. 16,951 TCR beta sequences were associated with HLA alleles at 0.05 false discovery rate in a later analysis. Later analysis reportedly placed an Asian-associated ancestry cluster below the approximately 730-donor mean in N-insertions.

PCR employed 60 Vbeta and 13 Jbeta primers. Profiling relied on immunoSEQ multiplex PCR, and the TCRdb table lists in-frame clones only, not all of them. The sample contains about 150,000 clones, roughly 80% of which appear only once. The receptor's source is a male donor in good health and CMV-seronegative. This chain links TRBV4-2 with TRBJ2-1; TRBD2 matches 10 bases. The material sequenced was PBMCs. The CDR3 DNA is TGTGCCAGCAGCCCGAGGACTAGCGGAGGCGATGAGCAGTTCTTC. This sequence encodes CASSPRTSGGDEQFF.